What follows is one T cell receptor (beta chain) and its context. Its antigen is undetermined. The germline V gene encodes CDR1 SGHRS and CDR2 YFSETQ. CDR3 length: 15 residues. V lost 1 base to trimming and J lost 6 bases; unmatched junction nucleotides: 6. Making use of molecular barcodes, quantitative 5'-RACE generated TCR beta libraries. TCRdb redid the calling of the 5' RACE reads with MiXCR, one entry per CDR3 protein. The sample has 670,000 or so distinct CDR3 sequences; over 15% are singletons. This specimen belongs to a study of CD8 T cells in ankylosing spondylitis. General study results and limits: Made up of under ten highly homologous variants, a TCR beta motif appeared characteristic of ankylosing spondylitis blood. Reportedly, significant enrichment of disease-linked clones occurred in matched ankylosing spondylitis synovial fluid. Disease-linked clones, CD8+, were relatively rare in peripheral blood.

J is TRBJ2-1 and V is TRBV5-1, with TRBD2 identical over 8 bases. Sequenced sample: blood, either unsorted or a sorted T cell fraction (not recorded which). The receptor was derived from a male donor with ankylosing spondylitis. CDR3 amino acids: CASSLSTGGPNEQFF. CDR3 bases: TGCGCCAGCAGCTTGAGCACGGGAGGGCCCAATGAGCAGTTCTTC.